This entry lists 2 T cell receptor beta chains sequenced from one sample in a study of Ad26.COV2.S vaccination and SARS-CoV-2 variants (dated by TCRdb to the early 2020s). Library preparation was by the immunoSEQ multiplex PCR assay. TCRdb provides this immuneACCESS table in a form limited to in-frame rearrangements. Some clones are lacking; in checked studies, under half of them reflect an unresolved V gene, and why the rest are absent is not known. Within this sample are more than 350,000 clones, with 75% to 95% of them counted one time only. Clones ranked in the top ten supply over 9% of the sample. In the paper's terms, the treatment or condition label means: over 15 received Ad26.COV2.S at low or high dose, single or two shots; a few received placebo; per-sample allocation not given. Repertoires of vaccine and placebo recipients were sequenced from samples collected on day 63 after the first injection.

Sequenced here: peripheral blood, sampled in a trial of Ad26.COV2.S vaccine versus placebo. The receptors originated from a person aged 18-60 years who received the Ad26.COV2.S COVID-19 vaccine or a placebo.

In its sample, this clone was seen once. The gene calls are TRBV5-4 and TRBJ2-7; TRBD2 might be the D (5 bases). In germline, CDR1 is SGHNT, CDR2 YYREEE (reference sequence). CDR3 length: 13 residues. The germline V and J ends were trimmed by 4 bases and 4 bases, with 12 bases remaining between them. CDR3 region: CASSLSGEYEQYF. The CDR3 nucleotides read TGTGCCAGCAGCCTCAGCGGAGAGTACGAGCAGTACTTC.

This sequence joins TRBV10-3 and TRBJ2-7; TRBD1 might be the D (5 bases). The CDR3 is 14 residues long. Trimming removed 8 bases at V and 6 bases at J, with 20 bases between. Germline values: CDR1 ENHRY, CDR2 SYGVKD. CDR3 bases: TGTGCCATCTCTATCAAAGGGGCCGCGAGCGAGCAGTACTTC. Residues: CAISIKGAASEQYF.